This paragraph reports one TCR beta chain. What it binds is unknown. The protocol was immunoSEQ multiplex PCR, while the TCRdb copy is restricted to in-frame clones and leaves out a portion. This table holds about 21,000 clones, roughly 72% found once. This entry comes from a study of cytotoxic CD8 clonotypes in ibrutinib-treated CLL. Study background: Once treatment had gone on for a median of 12 months, range 6 to 36, response samples were drawn. Overall study findings and caveats: Clonality rose at ibrutinib response, held steady in sustained remission, and fell toward baseline at progression. Different sampling times were used for sustained-remission and progressing patients.

With cryopreserved PBMCs as the source, about 2.2 micrograms of genomic DNA went to TCR beta libraries. The trim removed 5 bases at V and 4 bases at J, leaving 9 bases unmatched. The CDR3 is 17 amino acids. CDR1 is MNHEY and CDR2 is SMNVEV in the germline V gene (reference sequence). The sample consisted of PBMCs, taken before ibrutinib treatment. The receptor comes from a human donor with chronic lymphocytic leukemia. The V call is TRBV27, the J call TRBJ2-3, with 13 nucleotides matching TRBD2. As DNA, the CDR3 is TGTGCCAGCAGTATCCCGGGACTAGCGGGATTCGCAGATACGCAGTATTTT. This sequence encodes CASSIPGLAGFADTQYF.